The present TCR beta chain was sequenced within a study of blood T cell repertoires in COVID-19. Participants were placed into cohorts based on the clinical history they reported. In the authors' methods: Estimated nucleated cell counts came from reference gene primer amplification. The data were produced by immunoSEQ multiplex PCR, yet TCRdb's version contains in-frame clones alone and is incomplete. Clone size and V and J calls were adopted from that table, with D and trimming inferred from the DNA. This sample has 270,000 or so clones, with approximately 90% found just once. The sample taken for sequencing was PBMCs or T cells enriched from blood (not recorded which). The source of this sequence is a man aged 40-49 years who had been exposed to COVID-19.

DNA of the CDR3: TGTGCCAGCAGTGAGGATAGAAAAGCTAACTATGGCTACACCTTC. Residues: CASSEDRKANYGYTF. The chain links TRBV9 to TRBJ1-2; D not certain. Germline V lookup: CDR1 SGDLS, CDR2 YYNGEE. This CDR3 has 15 residues. The V gene lost 5 bases and the J gene lost 0 bases, with 14 bases spanning the gap.